A selection of T cell receptor beta chains follows, all from one sample in a study of blood T cell repertoires in COVID-19. Profiled with immunoSEQ multiplex PCR; TCRdb holds only in-frame clones, not every one. The repertoire consists of 200,000 to 250,000 clones, with roughly 87% occurring once and the leading ten covering 1.5% to 2%. What was sequenced was peripheral blood. The receptors come from a middle-aged man with active or convalescent COVID-19. CDR3s include the opening cysteine and the closing phenylalanine or tryptophan. A D gene is named only where the DNA matches it firmly. Where a row states a size, it is once, few, many or the class of an expanded clone; other rows omit it.

>TRBV10-2|.|13|.
CASSGGGRNEQFF
>TRBV11-2|.|18|.
CASSLFHPGPLSGNTIYF
>TRBV19|TRBD1|14|.
CASSMTGGSSGYTF
>TRBV11-2|.|14|.
CASSLGGSNYGYTF
>TRBV7-9|.|14|once
CASSPISSYNEQFF
>TRBV6-5|TRBD1|13|few
CASSRTGGRGYTF
>TRBV6-5|TRBD2|15|.
CASSYQRGFRDTQYF
>TRBV29-1|.|13|.
CSVGGHSGNTIYF
>TRBV5-1|TRBD1|15|.
CASSSWTGVRNEQFF
>TRBV6-4|.|18|.
CASSSKYLPRGGYNEQFF
>TRBV5-8|TRBD1|14|.
CASSRNRGSDEQFF
>TRBV27|TRBD1|15|.
CASSPGGRSNYGYTF
>TRBV7-9|.|14|.
CASSLVSANNEQFF
>TRBV4-1|.|20|.
CASSPRLRETYQDTYNEQFF
>TRBV7-9|.|14|.
CASSLQTGRETQYF
>TRBV2|TRBD1|15|once
CASSRGQGSTYEQYF
>TRBV5-4|.|16|.
CASSLESGIAKNIQYF
>TRBV9|TRBD2|15|.
CASSPRGDYQETQYF
>TRBV12-3/TRBV12-4|.|13|.
CASSLVAGNTIYF
>TRBV3-1/TRBV3-2|.|16|.
CASNRNTQAGGDTQYF
>TRBV5-1|TRBD2|16|.
CASSLELAGGRETQYF
>TRBV28|.|15|.
CASSLQGRPPYEQYF
>TRBV6-4|TRBD2|15|few
CASSDSAGGPDTQYF
>TRBV18|TRBD1|15|.
CASSQGTGGSYGYTF
>TRBV7-9|TRBD1|15|.
CASSTDRVVNYGYTF